This record covers a single T cell receptor beta chain. CDR1 is MNHEY and CDR2 is SVGAGI in the germline V gene. CDR3 size: 13 residues. V dropped 3 bases and J dropped 6 bases, with 11 bases sitting between them. TCRdb analysed the 5' RACE reads with MiXCR anew, one entry per CDR3 protein. The sample lists about 74,000 distinct CDR3 sequences; 7.1% were seen once. This sample was taken from a study of T cells after yellow fever vaccination. The clonotype comes from a man aged 18 to 29 who received the YFV17D yellow fever vaccine. The V and J genes are TRBV6-5 and TRBJ1-2; D unclear. The material was CD8+ T cells sorted from PBMCs, obtained 4 to 5 days after the first yellow fever vaccination. In DNA form, the CDR3 reads TGTGCCAGCAGTTATGCGGGGTCAGATGGCTACACCTTC. This encodes CASSYAGSDGYTF.